This TCR beta chain was captured by sequencing in a study of shared clonotypes between healthy human individuals. Findings of the study overall: Limitation of the genetic and exposure-history diversity represented came from the few donors.

This CDR3 comprises 14 residues. The germline V gene has CDR1 MNHEY and CDR2 SVGAGI. J lost 5 bases, V lost 4 bases, and 6 bases had no gene match. As to this clone: What it recognizes is unknown.

TCRdb's table, derived via immunoSEQ multiplex PCR, lists solely in-frame clones and lacks some. The sample consists of a few million clones, 90% to 96% of them appearing once. The clonotype was recovered from a man younger than 35 in good health. The V call is TRBV6-5, the J call TRBJ2-3; 7 positions match TRBD2. The specimen sequenced was naive CD4+ T cells sorted from blood. Subset noted: CD45RA+ positively selected. The CDR3 nucleotides read TGTGCCAGCAGTTCGCGGGAGTTTCGAGATACGCAGTATTTT. Translated: CASSSREFRDTQYF.